Listed here are 10 T cell receptor beta chains from one sample, sequenced in a study of shared clonotypes between healthy human individuals. Here immunoSEQ multiplex PCR was the method, and the copy in TCRdb shows in-frame clones only, minus some. The repertoire holds 1.4 million to 1.5 million clones, with 95% to 97% as singletons. Sequenced: naive CD4+ T cells sorted from blood. Subset meaning: CD45RA+ positively selected. The receptors were sampled from a man between 25 and 39 years old in good health.

V usage is TRBV10-3 and J usage is TRBJ2-5; 10 nucleotides line up with TRBD1. The V gene end was trimmed by 5 bases and the J gene end by 1 base; junction bases not matched to a gene: 16. The CDR3 has 19 amino acids. Looked up from germline, CDR1 is ENHRY and CDR2 is SYGVKD. CDR3 protein: CAISPWTGGTLLSQETQYF. The DNA of the CDR3 is TGTGCCATCAGTCCCTGGACAGGGGGGACGCTTCTTTCCCAAGAGACCCAGTACTTC.

The chain combines TRBV19 with TRBJ2-1; 9 nucleotides agree with TRBD2. After removal of 3 bases from V and 9 bases from J, the junction contained 12 bases not matched to a gene. Germline CDR1 and CDR2: LNHDA and SQIVND (reference sequence). This CDR3 comprises 16 residues. CDR3 DNA sequence: TGTGCCAGTAGTATTTGGGAAAGCGGGAGGTTAGGTGAGCAGTTCTTC. Translated, it gives CASSIWESGRLGEQFF.

The rearrangement uses TRBV7-2 and TRBJ2-7; D is unclear. The CDR3 sequence is 14 residues long. The germline V gene encodes CDR1 SGHTA and CDR2 FQGNSA. V was trimmed by 1 base and J by 0 bases, leaving 7 bases between them. The CDR3 nucleotides are TGTGCCAGCAGCTTAGTAAGCCACTCCTACGAGCAGTACTTC. It is translated as CASSLVSHSYEQYF.

The J gene is TRBJ2-3, the V gene TRBV28; D unclear. The germline CDR1 and CDR2 sequences are MDHEN and SYDVKM. With 3 bases removed from V and 5 bases from J, the gap between germline ends came to 15 bases. The CDR3 is 15 residues long. The CDR3 sequence is CASSLGNIPRDTQYF. The CDR3, as DNA: TGTGCCAGCAGTTTGGGTAATATACCGCGAGATACGCAGTATTTT.

The chain links TRBV10-2 to TRBJ2-3; TRBD2 is a possible D gene (6 bases). In germline, CDR1 is WSHSY, CDR2 SAAADI. This CDR3 is built from 15 residues. The V gene lost 2 bases and the J gene lost 2 bases, with 11 bases spanning the gap. In DNA form, the CDR3 reads TGCGCCAGCAGTGAGAGAACGGGACTCACAGATACGCAGTATTTT. It translates to CASSERTGLTDTQYF.

The chain carries TRBV28 and TRBJ2-2; no firm D call. The CDR3 consists of 12 residues. The V and J ends lost 10 bases and 5 bases respectively, with 11 bases between them. The germline V gene encodes CDR1 MDHEN and CDR2 SYDVKM. In nucleotides, the CDR3 is TGTGCCATCTCGGACCGAACCGGGGAGCTGTTTTTT. It encodes CAISDRTGELFF. Full variable domain (missing parts from reference TRBV28 and TRBJ2-2): DVKVTQSSRYLVKRTGEKVFLECVQDMDHENMFWYRQDPGLGLRLIYFSYDVKMKEKGDIPEGYSVSREKKERFSLILESASTNQTSMYLCAISDRTGELFFGEGSRLTVL.

This clone appeared a single time. V gene TRBV4-2 combines with J gene TRBJ2-3; 8 bases fit TRBD1. CDR1 is LGHNA, CDR2 YNFKEQ, per germline. The CDR3 totals 15 residues. J gave up 1 base and V 5 bases, and 5 bases lay outside the gene matches. The CDR3 sequence is CASSGPGQGTDTQYF. The CDR3 DNA follows: TGTGCCAGCAGCGGACCGGGACAGGGCACAGATACGCAGTATTTT.

The chain employs TRBV7-9 and TRBJ2-4, with D possibly being TRBD2 (5 bases). The germline gives CDR1 SEHNR, CDR2 FQNEAQ (reference sequence). The CDR3 runs to 18 residues. Deletions cut 5 bases from V and 0 bases from J, with 20 bases between. CDR3 in amino acids: CASSLLGIGPLAKNIQYF. The CDR3 DNA is TGTGCCAGCAGCCTTCTCGGGATCGGCCCACTAGCCAAAAACATTCAGTACTTC.

V usage is TRBV19 and J usage is TRBJ1-1; D possibly corresponds to TRBD1 (5 bases). From germline, CDR1 is LNHDA and CDR2 SQIVND (reference sequence). The CDR3 has 14 amino acids. V lost 3 bases and J 0 bases, leaving 8 bases between the germline ends. CDR3 DNA sequence: TGTGCCAGTAGTATCGAGGGGTTGAACACTGAAGCTTTCTTT. It translates to CASSIEGLNTEAFF. Filled out from reference TRBV19 and TRBJ1-1, the complete variable domain reads DGGITQSPKYLFRKEGQNVTLSCEQNLNHDAMYWYRQDPGQGLRLIYYSQIVNDFQKGDIAEGYSVSREKKESFPLTVTSAQKNPTAFYLCASSIEGLNTEAFFGQGTRLTVV.

Note on this clone: Additional DNA sequences in this sample encode the identical CDR3. The genes are TRBV5-1 and TRBJ2-5; 7 nucleotides agree with TRBD1. Germline V CDR1 and CDR2: SGHRS, YFSETQ. CDR3 length: 15 amino acids. J gave up 0 bases and V 0 bases, and 2 bases lay outside the gene matches. CDR3 sequence (DNA): TGCGCCAGCAGCTTGGCCGGGACAGACCAAGAGACCCAGTACTTC. Protein: CASSLAGTDQETQYF.